This T cell receptor beta chain was profiled in a study of cytomegalovirus exposure and HLA in healthy donors (dated by TCRdb to the late 2010s). About the study as a whole: An earlier analysis of roughly 500 of the donors reported approximately 280 Gb of sequence data and 95 million to 130 million unique TCR beta sequences obtained from 180 million or so T cells. The aim of the study was to test whether cataloging public T cell receptors could identify signatures of past pathogen exposure. Typing coverage varied by locus: 629-630 donors for A, B, C, DRB1 and DQB1; approximately 500 for DQA1; about 590 for DPA1; approximately 490 for DPB1. An earlier analysis of several hundred of the donors used high-throughput TCR beta sequencing to judge whether each TCR beta V gene segment behaved as functional or pseudogenic. A later genetic analysis used genome-wide SNP genotypes for about 65% of the roughly 670 donors, treating that subset as a discovery cohort. Using immunosequencing, the study profiled T cell repertoires from around 680 subjects and related those repertoires to cytomegalovirus serostatus. About 280 gigabases of sequencing data and tens of millions of unique TCR sequences made up an early release that covered 500 to 650 HLA-typed donors. Because of strong linkage in the cohort, roughly five DR-DQ haplotypes were treated as single units for association and clustering. Donor age, sex, ethnicity and CMV serostatus were compiled together with the repertoire data. To predict cytomegalovirus infection status, the study combined high-throughput TCR immunosequencing, statistical association of individual TCRs with disease status, and machine learning. Every repertoire in the discovery cohort had been generated on one and the same sequencing platform. The later analysis used no new phenotypic data to find candidate immune exposures, relying instead on TCR beta sequences and their occurrence across donors. To study patterns of TCR occurrence, a later analysis re-analyzed previously published TCR beta repertoires from 650 to 750 donors and added high-resolution HLA genotyping. Among some 410 genotyped donors of the cohort, an average of 235,054 unique TCR beta nucleotide sequences were sequenced per donor, about a sixth of them non-productive. A separate validation cohort of 100 to 150 different subjects was used in addition to the approximately 640-subject first cohort. Both class I and class II loci were covered by HLA typing, at four-digit resolution. Of the roughly 430 genotyped donors, over 65% fell in the genetic ancestry cluster associated with self-reported Caucasian donors. Summary of the overall study and its limitations: Some IMGT-functional V segments, including TRBV6-2 and TRBV6-3, could not be distinguished by the 87-base-pair reads and were therefore excluded. Because HLA typing was missing for some donors at each locus, association tests included only the typed subset. Most TCR sequences were seen in very few donors, while some public TCRs were found in many individuals. In a later analysis, HLA-associated TCR beta chains were found to be more clonally expanded and to have lower generation probabilities than equally common non-associated chains. Several of the top co-occurrence clusters appeared to be linked to parvovirus B19, influenza, CMV and Epstein-Barr virus, according to a later analysis. Approximately 18 rarely observed V segments, including chromosome 9 orphons, were excluded from the earlier analysis of just under 600 of the donors because counts were too low. The authors suggested that the approach could potentially be generalized to other disease states and immunological phenotypes. A further reported finding was that TCR beta sequences accurately predicted the HLA-A and HLA-B alleles for most subjects in the first cohort. The classifier was reported to diagnose cytomegalovirus status with high specificity and sensitivity in both the original and validation cohorts. According to a later genetic analysis, donors in an Asian-associated ancestry cluster had fewer N-insertions in productive TCRs than the approximately 610-donor mean. In a later analysis, the rate of TCR association differed among HLA loci, with DRB1 alleles having the most associated TCRs and HLA-C alleles having the fewest. Roughly uniform sequencing depth across donors was assumed in presence/absence analyses, although this assumption may not hold. This cohort had only TCR beta chains sequenced, and the lack of alpha or paired-chain data limited which features could be detected. When HLA alleles, especially DR and DQ, strongly co-occurred, TCR associations were difficult to assign to individual alleles. In an earlier analysis of approximately 600 of the donors, most TCR beta V segments were observed in productive rearrangements about 90% or about 30% of the time, broadly matching IMGT annotations. Specific HLA alleles were associated with 15,000 to 20,000 TCR beta sequences at a false discovery rate of 0.05 in a later analysis. V-gene and J-gene trimming of TCR beta chains was associated with a missense DCLRE1C variant in a later genetic analysis, and the association was replicated in an independent cohort. A cluster of highly shared sequence variants was judged likely to be a technical artifact of the sequencing pipeline. In a later analysis, most CMV-associated TCR beta chains were found to appear HLA-restricted, with HLA associations seemingly driven largely by CMV exposure. Correlated functional status among segregating V segments might be attributable to linkage disequilibrium, but an unknown experimental factor could not be ruled out. Three of the identified cytomegalovirus-associated TCR beta chains were confirmed in vitro to be specific for cytomegalovirus antigens. In the study, approximately 150 TCR beta chains were listed as associated with cytomegalovirus. CMV serostatus was the only immune exposure information available for the cohort.

The CDR3 sequence holds 14 residues, the cysteine and phenylalanine included. Kept here is only the CDR3 DNA, which spans 42 bases and is read in frame from base 1. V lost 4 bases and J lost 3 bases; the stretch between them is 11 bases long. The germline V gene supplies CDR1 SGHRS and CDR2 YFSETQ. The library was built by means of the immunoSEQ multiplex PCR assay. For the multiplex PCR, a mixture combining 60 forward primers for TCR Vbeta segments and 13 reverse primers for TCR Jbeta segments was used. The CDR3 region of rearranged TCR beta genes was amplified from genomic DNA by a multiplex PCR assay. The Illumina HiSeq System was used to sequence the amplified TCR beta libraries as 87-base-pair reads. The source study handled its data this way. A later analysis counted some 80 million unique TCR beta chains across the approximately 700 repertoires, and around 9.9 million of these chains were shared by at least two donors. To remove PCR and sequencing errors, raw reads were error-corrected and collapsed into unique sequences using a nearest-neighbor algorithm that merged closely related sequences. Alignment of CDR3 sequences to IMGT reference sequences was used to assign V, D and J gene segments. For a sequence to be retained, a match of at least six nucleotides to both a V gene segment and a J gene segment was required. Rearrangements were called productive when the CDR3 lacked stop codons and stayed in frame with V and J; all others were non-productive. CDR3 was defined by IMGT convention, running from the second conserved V-encoded cysteine to the conserved J-encoded phenylalanine. The earlier analysis of some 600 of the donors excluded sequences that lacked an unambiguous match to a single V gene segment. An earlier analysis of 587 of the donors called V segments functional above 56.7% productive rearrangements and segregating when the between-donor standard deviation exceeded 5%. A statistical classification framework was developed to diagnose cytomegalovirus status using the catalog of TCR beta chain sequences. In a later analysis, TCR nucleotide sequences were compared against IMGT/GENE-DB human TR gene sequences so that V and J genes could be assigned. In a later analysis, CDR3 sequences and most-parsimonious VDJ recombination scenarios were assigned using the TCRdist pipeline. In a later analysis, each TCR beta chain was defined by its CDR3 amino acid sequence together with its V-gene family, and reads without a unique V-gene family were excluded. To address suspected cross-contamination and a sequencing artifact, a later analysis removed over 500 highly shared, low-generation-probability nucleotide sequences. For each public chain, a later analysis derived a clonal expansion index from normalized ranks of inferred template counts within each repertoire. In a later analysis, generation probabilities were computed with a VDJ recombination model fitted to out-of-frame rearrangements, and the resulting probabilities were checked against IGoR. A later analysis scored TCR-TCR, TCR-HLA and TCR-CMV co-occurrence with hypergeometric tests, applying a repertoire-size bias correction to TCR pairs. A later analysis estimated false discovery rates by permuting HLA or CMV assignments 20 times. In a later analysis, co-occurring TCRs were grouped using DBSCAN, and TCRdist sequence similarity was added for clustering within HLA-allele-positive subsets. Repertoires with fewer than 30,000 or more than 120,000 public chains, plus five repertoires with anomalous nucleotide sharing, were excluded from co-occurrence clustering. Held by TCRdb, this immuneACCESS table contains in-frame sequences only and omits some clones. Under half of the omission traces to an unresolved V gene where checked; the cause of the rest is unknown. The V and J calls and clone size are taken from that table; D and trimming were inferred from the DNA. The table for this sample lists approximately 180,000 clones. The ten most abundant clones make up about 6.5% of the sample.

The cohort comprised fewer than 750 healthy bone marrow donors. All cohort members were sampled while nominally healthy, although unrecorded immune exposures were likely present. The donor was CMV seronegative and belonged to the group of 352 seronegative cohort members. Each donor provided a peripheral blood sample, and peripheral blood mononuclear cells were used for TCR beta sequencing. Genomic DNA was extracted from the blood cell samples with the Qiagen DNeasy Blood Extraction Kit. Points on this clone: Its antigen remains unidentified.

The sample was PBMCs. Recombination linked TRBV5-1 to TRBJ1-3; the D gene lacks a confident call. The TCR originated in a young man in good health and CMV-seronegative. The sequence in DNA is TGCGCCAGCAGCCTCGCGGGAATTGGAAACACCATATATTTT. Its coded protein is CASSLAGIGNTIYF.